The T cell receptor beta chain under discussion was sequenced for a study of blood T cell repertoires in COVID-19. Background on the study: T cells, B-cell-depleted T cells, or PBMCs provided the cDNA or gDNA that served as material.

The V end lost 6 bases, the J end lost 6 bases, and 14 bases lay between the germline ends. Germline V gives CDR1 SQVTM, CDR2 ANQGSEA. This CDR3 has 12 amino acids. As processed by the authors: Using reference gene primer amplification, nucleated cell counts were estimated. Assay: immunoSEQ multiplex PCR; the TCRdb copy retains only in-frame clones and omits some. The DNA was the basis for D and trimming; V, J and clone size are from that table. This sample has about 270,000 clones, with more than 75% found just once. This clone was seen a few times. The cohort comprised adults aged 18 to 89 years residing in around 25 US areas. Clinical history reported by participants formed the basis on which cohorts were assigned.

This TCR came from a woman aged 40 to 50 with acute COVID-19. The chain joins TRBV29-1 to TRBJ1-1, with a weak D call TRBD1 (6 bases). The sequencing input was PBMCs or T cells enriched from blood (not recorded which). CDR3 nucleotides: TGCAGCGTCTCCAGGGGAAGGGCTGAAGCTTTCTTT. It yields the protein CSVSRGRAEAFF.